Below, 11 T cell receptor beta chains from the same sample are listed, as sequenced in a study of CD8 T cells in ankylosing spondylitis. General observations from the study: A TCR beta motif of several highly homologous variants seemed to mark ankylosing spondylitis blood.

Antigens for these TCRs are unknown. Using its own MiXCR run on the 5' RACE reads, TCRdb lists one record per CDR3 protein. The sample holds some 330,000 distinct CDR3 sequences, approximately 8.2% seen once. The sequenced material came from blood, either unsorted or a sorted T cell fraction (not recorded which). Receptors originate from a male donor with ankylosing spondylitis.

This clonotype was detected many times. The chain carries TRBV2 and TRBJ1-5; D call uncertain. The CDR3 sequence is 14 residues long. V dropped 7 bases and J dropped 0 bases, with 10 bases sitting between them. The germline CDR1 and CDR2 sequences are SNHLY and FYNNEI. The CDR3: CASTRMVSNQPQHF. The CDR3 nucleotides are TGTGCCAGCACCCGAATGGTTAGCAATCAGCCCCAGCATTTT.

Points on this clonotype: The junction does not match germline at one end; this may be a read error. The chain carries TRBV20-1 and TRBJ2-1; TRBD1 matches 10 bases. CDR1 DFQATT and CDR2 SNEGSKA come from the germline V gene (reference sequence). The CDR3 runs 13 residues. The DNA for the CDR3 is TGCAGTGCAAGAGTGACAGGGGGCGATGAGCAGTTCTTC. Protein: CSARVTGGDEQFF.

The CDR3 loop is CSARAPGNRNYGYTF. The CDR3, as DNA: TGCAGTGCTAGAGCCCCGGGAAACAGGAACTATGGCTACACCTTC. The gene calls are TRBV20-1 and TRBJ1-2; tentative D call: TRBD1 (5 bases). V shed 1 base and J shed 2 bases, with 14 bases lying between them. CDR3 length equals 15 residues. CDR1 and CDR2 from the germline V gene are DFQATT and SNEGSKA (reference sequence).

The chain combines TRBV5-1 with TRBJ2-2; 12 nucleotides line up with TRBD2. This CDR3 region has 19 residues. Germline V gene lookup returns CDR1 SGHRS and CDR2 YFSETQ. Unmatched junction bases numbered 10, after V lost 4 bases and J lost 0 bases. CDR3 bases: TGCGCCAGCAGCCAGGGGACTAGCGGGTACCACGCGAACACCGGGGAGCTGTTTTTT. It yields the protein CASSQGTSGYHANTGELFF.

This clonotype was counted at least ten times. This chain connects TRBV27 to TRBJ2-3; TRBD2 is a possible D gene (6 bases). This CDR3 comprises 19 residues. V was trimmed by 2 bases and J by 0 bases, leaving 21 bases between them. Germline V CDR1 and CDR2: MNHEY, SMNVEV (reference sequence). This CDR3 reads CASSLAPSRTTASTDTQYF. The DNA of the CDR3 is TGTGCCAGCAGTTTAGCCCCCTCCCGGACTACCGCTAGCACAGATACGCAGTATTTT.

In DNA form, the CDR3 reads TGTGCCAGCAGCTTGGAGGGGCCCTACTCTGGAAACACCATATATTTT. Protein product: CASSLEGPYSGNTIYF. V and J are TRBV5-6 and TRBJ1-3; perhaps TRBD1 as D (5 bases). V was clipped by 0 bases and J by 0 bases, with 10 bases between them. From germline, CDR1 is SGHDT and CDR2 YYEEEE. The CDR3 length is 16 residues.

This clonotype occurred many times. This chain joins TRBV7-8 and TRBJ1-5; D perhaps matches TRBD1 (6 bases). The CDR3 is 14 amino acids. The germline V gene encodes CDR1 SGHVS and CDR2 FQNEAQ. V was clipped by 1 base and J by 7 bases, with 11 bases between them. CDR3 loop: CASSLGGGPQPQHF. CDR3 nucleotide sequence: TGTGCCAGCAGCTTAGGTGGGGGGCCGCAGCCCCAGCATTTT.

CDR3 sequence reads: CASTKPPGLAGSSYNEQFF. The CDR3 nucleotides read TGTGCCAGCACCAAGCCCCCGGGACTAGCGGGGTCATCCTACAATGAGCAGTTCTTC. V gene TRBV28 combines with J gene TRBJ2-1; 13 bases match TRBD2. CDR3 length: 19 amino acids. Germline V gene lookup returns CDR1 MDHEN and CDR2 SYDVKM. With 7 bases clipped from V and 1 base from J, the junction kept 13 bases outside the gene matches.

The CDR3 region has the DNA TGTGCCAGCAGTCCCACCCTCCGGGACAGCTATTACGAGCAGTACTTC. Protein product: CASSPTLRDSYYEQYF. V and J are TRBV12-3 or TRBV12-4 and TRBJ2-7, with 7 bases matching TRBD1. This CDR3 has 16 residues. With 5 bases clipped from V and 4 bases from J, the junction kept 14 bases outside the gene matches.

In this sample, this clonotype turned up many times. The chain joins TRBV12-3 or TRBV12-4 to TRBJ1-1; TRBD1 is a possible D gene (5 bases). The V end lost 4 bases, the J end lost 3 bases, and 12 bases lay between the germline ends. This CDR3 spans 14 amino acids. The CDR3 DNA reads TGTGCCAGCAGTTCGGGGACTTCCTACACTGAAGCTTTCTTT. This gives the protein CASSSGTSYTEAFF.

This clonotype was seen at least ten times. The V and J genes are TRBV5-1 and TRBJ2-2; D gene unclear. V was shortened by 2 bases and J by 0 bases, with 8 bases between the two germline ends. Germline V lookup: CDR1 SGHRS, CDR2 YFSETQ. This CDR3 has 15 residues. The CDR3 region is CASSFSGPNTGELFF. The CDR3 DNA reads TGCGCCAGCAGCTTTTCGGGCCCGAACACCGGGGAGCTGTTTTTT.